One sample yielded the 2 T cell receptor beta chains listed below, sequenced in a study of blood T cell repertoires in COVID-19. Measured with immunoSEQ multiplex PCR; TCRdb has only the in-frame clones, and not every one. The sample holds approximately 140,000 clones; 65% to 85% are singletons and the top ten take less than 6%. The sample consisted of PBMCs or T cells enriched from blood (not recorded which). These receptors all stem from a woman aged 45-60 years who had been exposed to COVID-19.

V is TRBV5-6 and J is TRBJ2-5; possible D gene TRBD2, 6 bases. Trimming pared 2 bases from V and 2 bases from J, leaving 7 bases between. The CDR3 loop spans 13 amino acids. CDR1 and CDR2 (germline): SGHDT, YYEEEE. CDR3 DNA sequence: TGTGCCAGCAGCTTCAGCGGGCAAGAGACCCAGTACTTC. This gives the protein CASSFSGQETQYF.

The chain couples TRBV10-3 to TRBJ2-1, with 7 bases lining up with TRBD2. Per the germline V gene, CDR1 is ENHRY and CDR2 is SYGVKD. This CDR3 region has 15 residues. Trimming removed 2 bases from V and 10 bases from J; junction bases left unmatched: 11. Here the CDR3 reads CAISERREYSREQFF. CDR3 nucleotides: TGTGCCATCAGTGAGAGGCGGGAGTACTCACGGGAGCAGTTCTTC.